One and the same sample provided the 22 T cell receptor beta chains below, sequenced in a study of OX40 agonist ivuxolimab in advanced cancers. Data came from immunoSEQ multiplex PCR; TCRdb stores just in-frame clones and leaves some out. This table holds 55,000 to 75,000 clones, about nine tenths found once. The starting material was CD4+ or CD8+ T cells sorted from blood, obtained in a trial of the OX40 agonist ivuxolimab. These receptor sequences come from an adult with an advanced solid tumor such as melanoma, head and neck, liver or kidney cancer.

The chain combines TRBV9 with TRBJ2-2, with 8 bases matching TRBD2. CDR3 length: 15 residues. Germline assignment: CDR1 SGDLS and CDR2 YYNGEE. After removal of 4 bases from V and 6 bases from J, the junction contained 8 bases not matched to a gene. The CDR3 loop reads CASSHSGIGSGELFF. The CDR3 nucleotides read TGTGCCAGCAGCCATAGCGGGATCGGGTCCGGGGAGCTGTTTTTT.

This sequence joins TRBV15 and TRBJ2-2, with unresolved D. The CDR3 length is 16 residues. Germline CDR1 and CDR2: LNHNV and YYDKDF (reference sequence). Trimming shortened V by 0 bases and J by 5 bases, and 13 bases separated the two germline ends. In DNA, the CDR3 is TGTGCCACCAGCAGAGATCAAGGGCTTGGGACCGGGGAGCTGTTTTTT. Translation gives CATSRDQGLGTGELFF.

The chain employs TRBV7-8 and TRBJ1-5; D not certain. Germline V gene sequence: CDR1 SGHVS, CDR2 FQNEAQ. Trimming removed 5 bases at V and 6 bases at J, with 17 bases between. The CDR3 loop spans 15 amino acids. The CDR3 DNA sequence: TGTGCCAGCAGCGCCAAGCCAGGAATGGGTCAGCCCCAGCATTTT. Translated, it gives CASSAKPGMGQPQHF.

The CDR3 nucleotides are TGTGCCAGCACCCTGGGGGGGGATTCACCCCTCCACTTT. Protein: CASTLGGDSPLHF. The chain couples TRBV5-4 to TRBJ1-6; the D gene is possibly TRBD1 (5 bases). In germline, CDR1 is SGHNT, CDR2 YYREEE (reference sequence). V was shortened by 6 bases and J by 8 bases, with 12 bases between the two germline ends. The CDR3 spans 13 residues.

This clone occurred once. The chain links TRBV7-2 to TRBJ2-7, with 7 bases fitting TRBD2. V was pared by 0 bases and J by 6 bases, with 5 bases of the junction left unmatched. The CDR3 totals 14 residues. Germline-derived CDR1 and CDR2 are SGHTA and FQGNSA. The CDR3: CASSLAGGPGEQYF. The DNA of the CDR3 is TGTGCCAGCAGCTTAGCGGGAGGGCCAGGCGAGCAGTACTTC.

The chain joins TRBV11-2 to TRBJ2-1, with unresolved D. Germline V CDR1 and CDR2: SGHAT, FQNNGV. The CDR3 length is 11 residues. V was shortened by 5 bases and J by 9 bases, with 8 bases between the two germline ends. The CDR3 coding sequence is TGTGCCAGCAGCGCTGCCCTTGAGCAGTTCTTC. Translating gives CASSAALEQFF.

The chain uses TRBV30 and TRBJ1-6; D not resolved. With 3 bases removed from V and 7 bases from J, the gap between germline ends came to 4 bases. Germline CDR1 is GTSNPN and CDR2 is SVGIG (reference sequence). This CDR3 has 11 residues. The CDR3 is CAWRGNSPLHF. The DNA for the CDR3 is TGTGCCTGGAGAGGGAATTCACCCCTCCACTTT.

The J gene is TRBJ2-7, the V gene TRBV19, with a weak D call TRBD2 (5 bases). The CDR3 runs to 15 residues. From germline, CDR1 is LNHDA and CDR2 SQIVND (reference sequence). V lost 2 bases to trimming and J lost 3 bases, with 14 bases between them. Here the CDR3 reads CASSIPGAGLYEQYF. CDR3 sequence (DNA): TGTGCCAGTAGTATACCAGGTGCTGGACTCTACGAGCAGTACTTC.

This chain uses TRBV5-1 with TRBJ1-1, with D uncertain. Between the trimmed V and J ends, which lost 0 bases and 0 bases, there was a span of 9 bases. This CDR3 spans 15 amino acids. Germline V gene data show CDR1 as SGHRS and CDR2 as YFSETQ. The DNA for the CDR3 is TGCGCCAGCAGCTTGGCCGGCCCGCTGAACACTGAAGCTTTCTTT. Protein: CASSLAGPLNTEAFF. The complete variable domain, with remaining parts taken from reference TRBV5-1 and TRBJ1-1, reads KAGVTQTPRYLIKTRGQQVTLSCSPISGHRSVSWYQQTPGQGLQFLFEYFSETQRNKGNFPGRFSGRQFSNSRSEMNVSTLELGDSALYLCASSLAGPLNTEAFFGQGTRLTVV.

The chain links TRBV4-1 to TRBJ2-7; D assignment may be TRBD1 or TRBD2 (5 bases each). The CDR3 contains 17 residues. Per the germline V gene, CDR1 is MGHRA and CDR2 is YSYEKL. Trimming took 2 bases from V and 2 from J, leaving 19 bases between them. For the CDR3, the DNA is TGCGCCAGCAGCCAAATACTTTTGGGGGACGGCCCCTACGAGCAGTACTTC. Its translation is CASSQILLGDGPYEQYF.

The chain employs TRBV5-1 and TRBJ2-7, with a possible D match to TRBD1 (5 bases). The V and J ends lost 0 bases and 6 bases respectively, with 7 bases between them. The V gene's germline CDR1 is SGHRS and CDR2 YFSETQ. This CDR3 comprises 12 residues. The CDR3 DNA reads as TGCGCCAGCAGCTTGGCAGGGCGCGAGCAGTACTTC. Translation gives CASSLAGREQYF.

This chain uses TRBV13 with TRBJ1-1, with TRBD1 as a possible D gene (6 bases). In germline, CDR1 is PRHDT, CDR2 FYEKMQ (reference sequence). V was cut by 4 bases and J by 3 bases, with 12 bases left in between. The CDR3 contains 14 residues. CDR3 nucleotide sequence: TGTGCCAGCAGCTCGACAGGTTTCGACACTGAAGCTTTCTTT. Encoded protein: CASSSTGFDTEAFF. Supplemented by reference TRBV13 and TRBJ1-1, the full variable domain reads AAGVIQSPRHLIKEKRETATLKCYPIPRHDTVYWYQQGPGQDPQFLISFYEKMQSDKGSIPDRFSAQQFSDYHSELNMSSLELGDSALYFCASSSTGFDTEAFFGQGTRLTVV.

This chain links TRBV28 with TRBJ2-7, with D possibly TRBD1 on 6 matching bases. There are 14 residues in the CDR3. Trimming took off 5 bases at V and 3 bases at J, with 14 bases between the two ends. Per germline, CDR1 MDHEN and CDR2 SYDVKM. In nucleotides, the CDR3 is TGTGCCAGCAGTACCCCGGGACACCGCTACGAGCAGTACTTC. This codes for CASSTPGHRYEQYF.

The rearrangement uses TRBV6-5 and TRBJ2-1; TRBD2 is a possible D gene (5 bases). V was trimmed by 0 bases and J by 6 bases, leaving 9 bases between them. The CDR3 is 14 residues long. CDR1 and CDR2 from the germline V gene are MNHEY and SVGAGI. The CDR3 loop reads CASSYSGGSNEQFF. The CDR3 coding sequence is TGTGCCAGCAGTTACTCAGGAGGTTCCAATGAGCAGTTCTTC.

The chain employs TRBV7-2 and TRBJ1-4, with 8 bases fitting TRBD1. Germline CDR1 is SGHTA and CDR2 is FQGNSA. Trimming took 6 bases from V and 8 from J; bases not matched to a gene: 8. The CDR3 runs 14 residues. The CDR3 DNA is TGTGCCAGCAGTTTTGGGACAGGAGTAGAAAAACTGTTTTTT. Translation gives CASSFGTGVEKLFF.

V and J are TRBV5-1 and TRBJ2-7; D ambiguous. The CDR3 is 13 amino acids. Germline CDR1 is SGHRS and CDR2 is YFSETQ. Trimming took 0 bases from V and 3 from J, leaving 7 bases between them. The CDR3 sequence: CASSLAHRYEQYF. CDR3 DNA sequence: TGCGCCAGCAGCTTGGCCCATCGCTACGAGCAGTACTTC.

This sequence joins TRBV9 and TRBJ1-1, with unresolved D. Germline V CDR1 and CDR2: SGDLS, YYNGEE. CDR3 length equals 14 residues. V was trimmed by 0 bases and J by 1 base, leaving 7 bases between them. CDR3 residues: CASSVGIQNTEAFF. CDR3 DNA sequence: TGTGCCAGCAGCGTAGGGATTCAGAACACTGAAGCTTTCTTT.

The chain combines TRBV11-2 with TRBJ2-5; D perhaps matches TRBD1 (8 bases). This CDR3 has 16 amino acids. V was pared by 7 bases and J by 6 bases, with 24 bases between. CDR1 and CDR2 from the germline V gene are SGHAT and FQNNGV. CDR3: CASTTGGGGGAKTQYF. The DNA for the CDR3 is TGTGCCAGCACCACAGGGGGGGGCGGGGGCGCAAAGACCCAGTACTTC.

This clone was observed a handful of times. The chain carries TRBV4-2 and TRBJ2-3, with TRBD2 identical over 8 bases. This CDR3 region has 15 residues. Germline values: CDR1 LGHNA, CDR2 YNFKEQ. With 3 bases clipped from V and 2 bases from J, the junction kept 4 bases outside the gene matches. Here the CDR3 reads CASSQGTSPTDTQYF. CDR3 DNA: TGTGCCAGCAGCCAGGGGACTAGTCCCACAGATACGCAGTATTTT.

This chain uses TRBV4-2 with TRBJ1-4; no clear D gene. The germline V gene encodes CDR1 LGHNA and CDR2 YNFKEQ. V gave up 3 bases and J gave up 5 bases, with 13 bases separating them. The CDR3 has 15 amino acids. The CDR3 spells CASSQPYSGNEKLFF. The DNA of the CDR3 is TGTGCCAGCAGCCAGCCGTATAGTGGGAATGAAAAACTGTTTTTT.

Details on this clone: The identical CDR3 is also encoded by other nucleotide sequences in the sample. This sequence joins TRBV2 and TRBJ2-7; 8 positions agree with TRBD1. This CDR3 is 14 amino acids long. Germline-derived CDR1 and CDR2 are SNHLY and FYNNEI. Unmatched junction bases numbered 12, after V lost 7 bases and J lost 7 bases. CDR3 loop: CASTPGQVREEQYF. In DNA form, the CDR3 reads TGTGCCAGCACCCCGGGACAGGTACGGGAGGAGCAGTACTTC.

This clone was seen once. J is TRBJ2-3 and V is TRBV15; a possible D gene is TRBD2 (5 bases). Germline values: CDR1 LNHNV, CDR2 YYDKDF (reference sequence). The CDR3 is made up of 14 amino acids. Trimming stripped 1 base from V and 4 bases from J, with 9 bases between. As DNA, the CDR3 is TGTGCCACCAGCAGAGGTTGGGAGTCAGATACGCAGTATTTT. It encodes CATSRGWESDTQYF.